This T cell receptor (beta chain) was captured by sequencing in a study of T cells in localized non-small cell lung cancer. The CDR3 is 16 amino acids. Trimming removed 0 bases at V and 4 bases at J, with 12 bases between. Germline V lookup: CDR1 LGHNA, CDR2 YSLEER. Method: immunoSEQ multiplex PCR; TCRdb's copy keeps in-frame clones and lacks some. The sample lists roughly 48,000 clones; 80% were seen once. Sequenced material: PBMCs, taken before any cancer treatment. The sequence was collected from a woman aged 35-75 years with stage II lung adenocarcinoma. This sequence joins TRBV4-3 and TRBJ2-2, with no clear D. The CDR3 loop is CASSQDYDQSTGELFF. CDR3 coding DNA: TGCGCCAGCAGCCAAGATTATGATCAATCCACCGGGGAGCTGTTTTTT.